This T cell receptor beta chain derives from a study of blood T cells in healthy people across ages. A second PCR of 7 to 11 cycles used a sample-barcoded 5' primer and a J-beta primer mix. One entry per CDR3 protein results from TCRdb running MiXCR on the 5' RACE reads. This sample has about 1,400,000 distinct CDR3 sequences, with approximately 40% found just once. Specimen: blood. The sequence came from a woman aged 18-29 years in good health.

The CDR3 sequence: CASQPTGVAYGYTF. The CDR3 DNA follows: TGTGCCTCCCAACCTACAGGGGTAGCCTATGGCTACACCTTC. The chain has TRBV10-3 and TRBJ1-2; 7 nucleotides match TRBD1. CDR3 length: 14 residues. Germline lookup yields CDR1 ENHRY and CDR2 SYGVKD. The ends lost 11 bases at V and 4 bases at J; junction bases unmatched: 13.